One and the same sample provided the 8 T cell receptor beta chains below, sequenced in a study of radiotherapy plus CTLA-4 blockade in lung cancer. Profiled with immunoSEQ multiplex PCR; TCRdb holds only in-frame clones, not every one. The sample carries around 90,000 clones, roughly 80% recorded once. Source: peripheral blood, taken from a patient treated with radiotherapy plus ipilimumab. The receptors here all came from a human donor with non-small cell lung cancer who had stable disease on radiotherapy plus ipilimumab.

The V and J genes are TRBV25-1 and TRBJ1-4, with TRBD1 as a possible D gene (6 bases). CDR1 and CDR2 (germline): MGHDK, SYGVNS. The CDR3 spans 11 residues. V was pared by 6 bases and J by 15 bases, with 14 bases between. CDR3 region: CASRTTGGVFF. The DNA of the CDR3 is TGTGCCAGCAGAACGACAGGTGGGGTGTTTTTT.

This clone was recorded a few times. The rearrangement links TRBV30 to TRBJ1-4, with a weak D call TRBD1 (5 bases). Germline CDR1 and CDR2: GTSNPN and SVGIG (reference sequence). The CDR3 runs to 17 residues. Trimming took 3 bases from V and 0 from J, leaving 17 bases between them. CDR3 loop: CAWRQARSVATNEKLFF. The CDR3 nucleotides are TGTGCCTGGAGACAGGCCCGCTCGGTTGCAACTAATGAAAAACTGTTTTTT.

This clone has more than one count but fewer than ten. The chain combines TRBV19 with TRBJ1-1; TRBD1 is a possible D gene (5 bases). Trimming shortened V by 4 bases and J by 6 bases, and 12 bases separated the two germline ends. The CDR3 extends over 13 amino acids. CDR1 is LNHDA, CDR2 SQIVND, per germline (reference sequence). CDR3: CASSTPPGPEAFF. Here the CDR3 DNA reads TGTGCCAGTAGTACCCCCCCAGGGCCTGAAGCTTTCTTT.

The chain links TRBV27 to TRBJ2-1; D is ambiguous. This CDR3 contains 18 residues. The V end was cut by 0 bases, the J end by 0 bases, with 15 bases between. Looked up from germline, CDR1 is MNHEY and CDR2 is SMNVEV (reference sequence). CDR3 sequence (DNA): TGTGCCAGCAGTTTATCGTGGCAGGTATGGAGCTCCTACAATGAGCAGTTCTTC. Protein product: CASSLSWQVWSSYNEQFF.

V usage is TRBV19 and J usage is TRBJ1-5; 7 bases align to TRBD1. The V gene's germline CDR1 is LNHDA and CDR2 SQIVND (reference sequence). This CDR3 region has 17 residues. Trimming took 5 bases from V and 3 from J; bases not matched to a gene: 13. In DNA form, the CDR3 reads TGTGCCAGTAGTCCAAATTTACAGGGGTGGAACAATCAGCCCCAGCATTTT. It yields the protein CASSPNLQGWNNQPQHF.

This chain connects TRBV7-3 to TRBJ1-2, with TRBD1 matching 8 bases. The trim removed 4 bases at V and 4 bases at J, leaving 2 bases unmatched. The CDR3 sequence is 13 residues long. Germline V lookup: CDR1 SGHTA, CDR2 FQGTGA. CDR3 DNA sequence: TGTGCCAGCAGCTCCACAGGGGGCTATGGCTACACCTTC. Translating it yields CASSSTGGYGYTF.

The table lists this clone with a few counts. The chain links TRBV10-3 to TRBJ2-7; the D is unclear. V gave up 6 bases and J gave up 6 bases, with 9 bases separating them. This CDR3 comprises 11 residues. The germline CDR1 and CDR2 sequences are ENHRY and SYGVKD. The CDR3 protein is CAISHGREQYF. For the CDR3, the DNA is TGTGCCATCAGCCATGGACGCGAGCAGTACTTC.

In this sample, this clone turned up once. This CDR3 is CASSLVAGGPRETQYF. The CDR3, as DNA: TGTGCCAGCAGCTTAGTGGCGGGGGGCCCCCGAGAGACCCAGTACTTC. This sequence joins TRBV7-3 and TRBJ2-5, with TRBD2 matching over 8 bases. V gave up 2 bases and J gave up 4 bases; unmatched junction bases: 9. This CDR3 is 16 amino acids long. The V gene's germline CDR1 is SGHTA and CDR2 FQGTGA.